The clone carrying this T cell receptor (beta chain) was seen just once. This sample is drawn from a study of tumor-infiltrating lymphocytes in primary liver carcinoma. The template, 450 to 650 ng total RNA, yielded TCR beta cDNA made with a constant-region primer. ARM-PCR was slightly modified, and three nested multiplex PCR rounds with it gave rise to the TCR beta libraries. TCRdb re-analysed the multiplex PCR reads in MiXCR, keeping a single row per CDR3 protein. The top ten hold about 15% of the sample, which has 310,000 or so distinct CDR3 sequences, around 50% seen once. They got blood RNA out of unsorted whole blood and also pulled out germline DNA. This receptor was obtained from a woman aged 25 to 39 with primary liver carcinoma and hepatitis B virus infection. The sequenced material came from peripheral blood.

For the CDR3, the DNA is TGCGCCAGCAGCTTGGCCCGCATCACAGATACGCAGTATTTT. Translating it yields CASSLARITDTQYF. The V gene is TRBV5-1, the J gene TRBJ2-3; unclear D gene. Per the germline V gene, CDR1 is SGHRS and CDR2 is YFSETQ. V was cut by 0 bases and J by 2 bases, with 7 bases left in between. The CDR3 is 14 residues long.